A selection of T cell receptor beta chains follows, all from one sample in a study of blood T cell repertoires in COVID-19. Libraries were prepared by immunoSEQ multiplex PCR; TCRdb keeps only in-frame clonotypes and omits some of them. The sample shows 250,000 to 350,000 clones, about 88% of them seen only once. The specimen was peripheral blood. The receptors were gathered from a human donor with COVID-19, enrolled during active disease. The donor label of this sample is uncertain. The CDR3 runs from the conserved cysteine through the conserved F or W.

length | V | CDR3
14 | TRBV19 | CASSRQALDNEQFF
14 | TRBV2 | CASSTLGATYEQYF
14 | TRBV2 | CASRGGQAADTQYF
15 | TRBV6-5 | CASSRGSPSTDTQYF
15 | TRBV20-1 | CSASGSSGTEETQYF
16 | TRBV11-2 | CASSPQGQGTGNTIYF
16 | TRBV3-1/TRBV3-2 | CASSRGQSFSYNEQFF
14 | TRBV6-1 | CASSEATGRNTIYF
16 | TRBV20-1 | CSASLAGRWGHNEQFF
15 | TRBV28 | CASRGPNSGVYGYTF
13 | TRBV28 | CASSFGPYRESNF
14 | TRBV5-4 | CASSPTTGGTEQFF
16 | TRBV4-1 | CASSQVRGQMNTEAFF
15 | TRBV19 | CASSTPRGRNTEAFF
11 | TRBV2 | CASSETGSLFF
15 | TRBV28 | CASSDFSGGYNEQFF
13 | TRBV6-2/TRBV6-3 | CASSSNRGNEQFF
15 | TRBV6-5 | CASRGPDRNTGELFF
15 | TRBV6-5 | CASSSPRGKGNEQFF
15 | TRBV11-3 | CASSLGGRAWDTQYF
17 | TRBV5-1 | CASSGDSRGWGTGELFF
13 | TRBV7-9 | CASSLGYSYEQYF
14 | TRBV6-1 | CASSEQSSNQPQHF
15 | TRBV9 | CASSAGQGSFYEQYF